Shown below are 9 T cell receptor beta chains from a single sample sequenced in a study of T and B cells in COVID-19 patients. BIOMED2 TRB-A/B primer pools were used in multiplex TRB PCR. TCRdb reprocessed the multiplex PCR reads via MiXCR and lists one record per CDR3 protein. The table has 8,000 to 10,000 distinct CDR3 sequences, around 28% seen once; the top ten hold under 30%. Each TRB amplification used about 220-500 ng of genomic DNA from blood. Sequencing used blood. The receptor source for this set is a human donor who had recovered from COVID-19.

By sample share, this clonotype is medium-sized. CDR3 protein: CASVDRGHTDTQYF. The CDR3 region has the DNA TGTGCCAGTGTGGATCGGGGCCACACAGATACGCAGTATTTT. The genes are TRBV19 and TRBJ2-3; tentatively, D is TRBD1 or TRBD2 (5 bases each). Germline-derived CDR1 and CDR2 are LNHDA and SQIVND (reference sequence). Trimming removed 8 bases at V and 2 bases at J, with 14 bases between. The CDR3 has 14 amino acids. The full variable domain, in which reference TRBV19 and TRBJ2-3 provide the parts outside the CDR3, is DGGITQSPKYLFRKEGQNVTLSCEQNLNHDAMYWYRQDPGQGLRLIYYSQIVNDFQKGDIAEGYSVSREKKESFPLTVTSAQKNPTAFYLCASVDRGHTDTQYFGPGTRLTVL.

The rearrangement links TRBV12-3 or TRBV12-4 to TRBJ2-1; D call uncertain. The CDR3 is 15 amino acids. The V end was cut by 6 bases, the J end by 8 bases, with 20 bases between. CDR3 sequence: CASSRRASRGDEQFF. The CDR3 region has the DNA TGTGCCAGCAGCCGCCGGGCATCAAGAGGCGATGAGCAGTTCTTC.

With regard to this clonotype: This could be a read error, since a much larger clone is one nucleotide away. The CDR3 sequence is CASNRTGIETQYF. The CDR3 coding sequence is TGTGCCAGCAACCGGACAGGGATAGAGACCCAGTACTTC. The chain employs TRBV5-5 and TRBJ2-5, with 8 nucleotides matching TRBD1. The CDR3 loop spans 13 amino acids. The V gene end was trimmed by 6 bases and the J gene end by 4 bases; junction bases not matched to a gene: 5. Per the germline V gene, CDR1 is SGHKS and CDR2 is YYEKEE (reference sequence).

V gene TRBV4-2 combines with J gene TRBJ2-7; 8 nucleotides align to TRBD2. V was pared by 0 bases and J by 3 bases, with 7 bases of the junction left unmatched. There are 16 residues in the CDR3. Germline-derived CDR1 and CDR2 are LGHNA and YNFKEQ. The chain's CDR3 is CASSQDLSGGYYEQYF. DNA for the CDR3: TGTGCCAGCAGCCAAGATCTAAGCGGGGGCTACTACGAGCAGTACTTC.

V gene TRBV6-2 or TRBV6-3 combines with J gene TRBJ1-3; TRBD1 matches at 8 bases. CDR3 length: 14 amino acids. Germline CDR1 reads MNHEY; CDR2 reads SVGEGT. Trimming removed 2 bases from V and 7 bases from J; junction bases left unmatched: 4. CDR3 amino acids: CASSYDRGVNTIYF. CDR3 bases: TGTGCCAGCAGTTACGACAGGGGCGTCAACACCATATATTTT.

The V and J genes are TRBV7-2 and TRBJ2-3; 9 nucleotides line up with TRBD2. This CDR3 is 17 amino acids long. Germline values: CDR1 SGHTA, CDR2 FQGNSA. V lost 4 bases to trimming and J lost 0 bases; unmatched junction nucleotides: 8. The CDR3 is CASSSWAGGISTDTQYF. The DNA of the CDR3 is TGTGCCAGCAGCTCTTGGGCGGGAGGGATTAGCACAGATACGCAGTATTTT.

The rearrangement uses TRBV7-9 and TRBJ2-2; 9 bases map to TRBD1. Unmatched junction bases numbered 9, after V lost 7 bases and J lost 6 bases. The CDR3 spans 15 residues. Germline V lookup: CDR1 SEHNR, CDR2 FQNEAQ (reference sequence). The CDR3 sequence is CASIAGQGEAGELFF. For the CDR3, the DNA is TGTGCCAGCATCGCGGGACAGGGTGAGGCCGGGGAGCTGTTTTTT.

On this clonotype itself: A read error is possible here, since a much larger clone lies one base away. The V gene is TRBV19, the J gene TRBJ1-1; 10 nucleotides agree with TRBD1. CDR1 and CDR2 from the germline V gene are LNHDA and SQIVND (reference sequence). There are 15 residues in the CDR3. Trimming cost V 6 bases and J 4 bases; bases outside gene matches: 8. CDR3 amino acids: CASSKTGGMGTEAFF. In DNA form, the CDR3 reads TGTGCCAGTAGCAAGACAGGGGGCATGGGCACTGAAGCTTTCTTT.

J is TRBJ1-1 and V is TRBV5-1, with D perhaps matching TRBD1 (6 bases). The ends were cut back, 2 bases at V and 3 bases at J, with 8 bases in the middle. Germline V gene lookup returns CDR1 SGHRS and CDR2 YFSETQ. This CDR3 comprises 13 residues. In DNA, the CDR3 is TGCGCCAGCAGCTTTACAGGGTACACTGAAGCTTTCTTT. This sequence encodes CASSFTGYTEAFF.